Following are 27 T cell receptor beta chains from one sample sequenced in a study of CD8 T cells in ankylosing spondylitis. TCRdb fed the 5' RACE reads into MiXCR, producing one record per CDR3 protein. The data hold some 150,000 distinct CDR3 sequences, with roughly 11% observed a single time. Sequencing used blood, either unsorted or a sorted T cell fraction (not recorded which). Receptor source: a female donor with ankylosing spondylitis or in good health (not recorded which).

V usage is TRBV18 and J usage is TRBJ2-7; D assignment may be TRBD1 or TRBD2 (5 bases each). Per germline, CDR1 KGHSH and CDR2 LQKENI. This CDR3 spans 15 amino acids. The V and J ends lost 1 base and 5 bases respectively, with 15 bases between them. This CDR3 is CASSPRDRFRNEQYF. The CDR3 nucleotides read TGTGCCAGCTCACCACGGGACCGATTTAGAAACGAGCAGTACTTC.

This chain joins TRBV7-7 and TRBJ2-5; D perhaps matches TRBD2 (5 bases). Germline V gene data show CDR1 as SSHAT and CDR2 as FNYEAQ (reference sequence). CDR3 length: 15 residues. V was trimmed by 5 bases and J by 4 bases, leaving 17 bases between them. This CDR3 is CASSPRGDAGETQYF. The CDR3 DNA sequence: TGTGCCAGCAGCCCTCGGGGTGATGCTGGAGAGACCCAGTACTTC.

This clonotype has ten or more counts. CDR3 amino acids: CSASGGTSGTYEQYF. CDR3 in DNA: TGCAGTGCTAGTGGCGGCACTAGCGGGACCTACGAGCAGTACTTC. The chain carries TRBV20-1 and TRBJ2-7; 10 bases align to TRBD2. Looked up from germline, CDR1 is DFQATT and CDR2 is SNEGSKA (reference sequence). Trimming removed 3 bases from V and 2 bases from J; junction bases left unmatched: 7. CDR3 length equals 15 residues.

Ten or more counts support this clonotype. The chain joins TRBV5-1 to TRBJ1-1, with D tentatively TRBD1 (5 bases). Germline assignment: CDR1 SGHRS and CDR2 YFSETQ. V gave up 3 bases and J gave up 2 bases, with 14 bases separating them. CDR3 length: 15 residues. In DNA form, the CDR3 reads TGCGCCAGCAGCTCCACAGGTTCCCTTAACACTGAAGCTTTCTTT. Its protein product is CASSSTGSLNTEAFF.

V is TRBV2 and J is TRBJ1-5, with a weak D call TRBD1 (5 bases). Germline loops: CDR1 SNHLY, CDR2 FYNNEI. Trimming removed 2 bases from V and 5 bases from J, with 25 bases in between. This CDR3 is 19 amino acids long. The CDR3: CASSEMGGRVKVGDQPQHF. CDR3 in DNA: TGTGCCAGCAGTGAAATGGGAGGCAGGGTGAAAGTTGGTGATCAGCCCCAGCATTTT.

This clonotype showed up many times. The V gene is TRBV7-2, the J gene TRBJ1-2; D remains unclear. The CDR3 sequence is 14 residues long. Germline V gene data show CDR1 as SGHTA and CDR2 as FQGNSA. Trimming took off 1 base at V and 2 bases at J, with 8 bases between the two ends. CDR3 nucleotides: TGTGCCAGCAGCTTAGGTCGGGGAAACTATGGCTACACCTTC. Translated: CASSLGRGNYGYTF.

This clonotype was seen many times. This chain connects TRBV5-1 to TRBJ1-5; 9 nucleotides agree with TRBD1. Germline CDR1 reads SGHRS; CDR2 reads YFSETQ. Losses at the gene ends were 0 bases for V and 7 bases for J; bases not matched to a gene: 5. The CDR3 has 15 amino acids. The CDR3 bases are TGCGCCAGCAGCTTGGGGACAGGGGAAGGACAGCCCCAGCATTTT. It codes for CASSLGTGEGQPQHF.

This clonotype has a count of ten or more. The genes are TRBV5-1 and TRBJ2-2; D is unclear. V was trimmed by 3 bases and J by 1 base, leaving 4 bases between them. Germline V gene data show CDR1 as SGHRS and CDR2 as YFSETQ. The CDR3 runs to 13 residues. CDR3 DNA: TGCGCCAGCAGCTCCATGAACACCGGGGAGCTGTTTTTT. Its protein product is CASSSMNTGELFF.

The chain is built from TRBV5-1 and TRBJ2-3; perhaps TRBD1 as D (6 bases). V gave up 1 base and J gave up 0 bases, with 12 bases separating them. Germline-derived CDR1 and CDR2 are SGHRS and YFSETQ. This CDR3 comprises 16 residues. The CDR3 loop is CASSLSPTGSTDTQYF. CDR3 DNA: TGCGCCAGCAGCTTGTCTCCGACAGGCAGCACAGATACGCAGTATTTT.

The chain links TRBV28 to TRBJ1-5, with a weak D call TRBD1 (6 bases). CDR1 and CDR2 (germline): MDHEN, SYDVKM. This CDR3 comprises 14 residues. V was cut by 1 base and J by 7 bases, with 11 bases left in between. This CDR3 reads CASSLLGGGQPQHF. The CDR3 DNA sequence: TGTGCCAGCAGTTTATTAGGGGGGGGCCAGCCCCAGCATTTT. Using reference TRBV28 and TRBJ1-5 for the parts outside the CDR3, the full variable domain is DVKVTQSSRYLVKRTGEKVFLECVQDMDHENMFWYRQDPGLGLRLIYFSYDVKMKEKGDIPEGYSVSREKKERFSLILESASTNQTSMYLCASSLLGGGQPQHFGDGTRLSIL.

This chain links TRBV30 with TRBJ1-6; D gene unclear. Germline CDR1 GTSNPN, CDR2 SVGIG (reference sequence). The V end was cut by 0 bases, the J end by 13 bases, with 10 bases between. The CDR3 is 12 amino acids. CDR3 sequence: CAWSVLRMPLHF. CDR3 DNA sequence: TGTGCCTGGAGTGTACTGAGAATGCCCCTCCACTTT.

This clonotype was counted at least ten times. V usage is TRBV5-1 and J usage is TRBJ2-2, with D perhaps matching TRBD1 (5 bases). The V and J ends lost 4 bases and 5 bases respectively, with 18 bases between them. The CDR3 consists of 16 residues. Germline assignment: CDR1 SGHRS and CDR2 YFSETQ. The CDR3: CASSLSDTSSTGELFF. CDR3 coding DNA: TGCGCCAGCAGCCTATCGGACACCTCTTCTACCGGGGAGCTGTTTTTT.

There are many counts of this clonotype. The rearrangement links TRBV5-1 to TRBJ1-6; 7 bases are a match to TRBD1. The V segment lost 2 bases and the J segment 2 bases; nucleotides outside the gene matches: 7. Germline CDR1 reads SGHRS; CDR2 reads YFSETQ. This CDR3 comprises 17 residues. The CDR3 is CASSLRSGQTYNSPLHF. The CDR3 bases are TGCGCCAGCAGCTTACGATCGGGACAGACCTATAATTCACCCCTCCACTTT.

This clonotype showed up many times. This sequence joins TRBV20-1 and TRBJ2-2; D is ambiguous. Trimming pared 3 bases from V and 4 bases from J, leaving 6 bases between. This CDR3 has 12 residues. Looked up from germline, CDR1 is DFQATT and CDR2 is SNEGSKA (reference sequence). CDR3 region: CSASSITGELFF. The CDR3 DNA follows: TGCAGTGCTAGTTCCATCACCGGGGAGCTGTTTTTT.

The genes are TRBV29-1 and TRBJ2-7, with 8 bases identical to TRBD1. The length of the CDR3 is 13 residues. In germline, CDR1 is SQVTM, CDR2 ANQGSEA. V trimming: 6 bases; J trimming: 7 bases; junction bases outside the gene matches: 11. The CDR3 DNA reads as TGCAGCGTCCCTCCGACAGGGGCGGGGGAGCAGTACTTC. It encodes CSVPPTGAGEQYF.

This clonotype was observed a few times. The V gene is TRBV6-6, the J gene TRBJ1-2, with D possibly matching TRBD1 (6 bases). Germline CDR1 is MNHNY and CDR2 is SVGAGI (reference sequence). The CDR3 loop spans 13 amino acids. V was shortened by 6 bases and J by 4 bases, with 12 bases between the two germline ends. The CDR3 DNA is TGTGCCAGCAGGGGCGGGGGCGTCTATGGCTACACCTTC. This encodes CASRGGGVYGYTF.

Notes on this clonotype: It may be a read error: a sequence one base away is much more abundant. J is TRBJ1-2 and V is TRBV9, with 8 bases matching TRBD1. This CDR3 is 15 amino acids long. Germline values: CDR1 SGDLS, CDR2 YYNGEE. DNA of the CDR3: TGTGCCAGCAGCGTTTTCCGCCAGGGGGCCGTTGGCGACACCTTC. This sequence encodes CASSVFRQGAVGDTF.

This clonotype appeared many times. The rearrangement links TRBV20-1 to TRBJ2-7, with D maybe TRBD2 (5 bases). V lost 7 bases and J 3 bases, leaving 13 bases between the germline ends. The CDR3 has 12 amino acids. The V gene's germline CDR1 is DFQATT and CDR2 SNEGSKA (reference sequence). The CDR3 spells CSVASPVYEQYF. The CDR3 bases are TGCAGTGTAGCGTCGCCGGTCTACGAGCAGTACTTC.

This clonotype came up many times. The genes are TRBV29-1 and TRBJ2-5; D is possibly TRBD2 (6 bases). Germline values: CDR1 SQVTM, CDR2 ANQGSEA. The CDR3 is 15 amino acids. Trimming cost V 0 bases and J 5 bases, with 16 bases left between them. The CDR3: CSVEDTPGGIETQYF. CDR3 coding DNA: TGCAGCGTTGAAGATACTCCTGGGGGGATCGAGACCCAGTACTTC.

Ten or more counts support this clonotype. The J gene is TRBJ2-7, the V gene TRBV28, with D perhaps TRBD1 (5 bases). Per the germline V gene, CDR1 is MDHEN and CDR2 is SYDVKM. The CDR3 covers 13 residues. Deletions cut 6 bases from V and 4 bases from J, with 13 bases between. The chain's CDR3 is CASSLLGAYEQYF. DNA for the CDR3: TGTGCCAGCAGCCTTTTAGGGGCTTACGAGCAGTACTTC.

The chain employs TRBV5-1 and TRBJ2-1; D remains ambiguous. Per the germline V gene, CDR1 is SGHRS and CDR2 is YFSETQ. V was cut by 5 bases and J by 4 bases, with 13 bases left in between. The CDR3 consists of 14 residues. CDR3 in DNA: TGCGCCAGCAGAGTCGAGTCGGATTACAATGAGCAGTTCTTC. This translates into CASRVESDYNEQFF.

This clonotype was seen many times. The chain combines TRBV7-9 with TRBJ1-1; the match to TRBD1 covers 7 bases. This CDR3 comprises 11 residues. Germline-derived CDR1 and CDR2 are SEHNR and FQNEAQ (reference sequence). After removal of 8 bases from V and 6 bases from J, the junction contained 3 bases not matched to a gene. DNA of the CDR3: TGTGCCAGCGGAGGGACAGCTGAAGCTTTCTTT. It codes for CASGGTAEAFF.

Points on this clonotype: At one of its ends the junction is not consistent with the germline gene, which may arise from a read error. CDR3 loop: CASSPKTGTTPDHGYSF. CDR3 in DNA: TGTGCCAGCAGCCCTAAAACAGGCACCACACCGGATCATGGCTACTCCTTC. V gene TRBV3-1 combines with J gene TRBJ1-2; the D gene is possibly TRBD1 (5 bases). Germline CDR1 is LGHDT and CDR2 is YNNKEL (reference sequence). This CDR3 region has 17 residues.

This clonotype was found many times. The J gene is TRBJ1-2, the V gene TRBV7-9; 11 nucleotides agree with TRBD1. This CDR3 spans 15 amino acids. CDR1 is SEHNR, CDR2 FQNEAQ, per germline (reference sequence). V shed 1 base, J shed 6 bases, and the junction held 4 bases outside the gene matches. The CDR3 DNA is TGTGCCAGCAGCTTAGAGGACAGGGGGCGCAATGGCTACACCTTC. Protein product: CASSLEDRGRNGYTF.

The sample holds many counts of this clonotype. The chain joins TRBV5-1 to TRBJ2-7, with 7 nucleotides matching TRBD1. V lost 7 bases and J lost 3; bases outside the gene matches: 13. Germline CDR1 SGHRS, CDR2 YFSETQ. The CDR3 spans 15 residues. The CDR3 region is CASGFGQDGGYEQYF. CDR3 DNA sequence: TGCGCCAGCGGATTTGGACAGGATGGGGGCTACGAGCAGTACTTC.

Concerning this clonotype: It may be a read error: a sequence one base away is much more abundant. In DNA, the CDR3 is TGTGCCTCCTGTGGCGTCACCTACGAGCAGTGCTTC. Its translation: CASCGVTYEQCF. The chain combines TRBV28 with TRBJ2-7; D call uncertain. This CDR3 is 12 amino acids long. Germline values: CDR1 MDHEN, CDR2 SYDVKM.

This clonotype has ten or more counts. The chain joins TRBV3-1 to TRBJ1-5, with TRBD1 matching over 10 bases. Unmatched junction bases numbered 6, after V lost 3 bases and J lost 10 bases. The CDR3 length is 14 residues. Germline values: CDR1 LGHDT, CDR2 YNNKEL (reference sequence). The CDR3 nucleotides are TGTGCCAGCAGCCAGGGACAGGGGTTTCTACCCCAGCATTTT. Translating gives CASSQGQGFLPQHF.